The rows below give T cell receptor beta chains drawn from one sample of a study of human thymus T cells. Some clones are missing from TCRdb's copy, which holds only in-frame ones; the method was immunoSEQ multiplex PCR. The sample holds fewer than 85,000 clones, approximately 95% seen once. The sequenced sample was thymus tissue. Receptors originate from a girl under three years old with a congenital heart defect but otherwise immunologically healthy. Both conserved end residues are part of each CDR3. D genes are given only for firm matches. Not all rows give a size; the values are once, few, many and, for expanded clones, a class.

j_call,d_call,v_call,clone_size,cdr3_nt,cdr3_aa
TRBJ1-1,TRBD1,TRBV5-1,-,TGCGCCAGCAGCTTGTCAGGGGGCGTCGGGGACACTGAAGCTTTCTTT,CASSLSGGVGDTEAFF
TRBJ2-3,TRBD2,TRBV5-1,-,TGCGCCAGCAGCTTGCCTCCCTCGCGGGAGGCCCGGAAGGATACGCAGTATTTT,CASSLPPSREARKDTQYF
TRBJ1-2,TRBD1,TRBV23-1,-,TGCGCCAGCAGTCAAACTCCGGGACAGACTAACTATGGCTACACCTTC,CASSQTPGQTNYGYTF
TRBJ2-1,TRBD2,TRBV6-4,-,TGTGCCAGCAGCGAAACTAGCGGGAGGAACAATGAGCAGTTCTTC,CASSETSGRNNEQFF
TRBJ1-3,TRBD1,TRBV15,-,TGTGCCACCAGCAGAGCCTCACCCCGGAGACAGGGGGAGAGGGGATTTGGCCCTGGAAACACCATATATTTT,CATSRASPRRQGERGFGPGNTIYF
TRBJ1-1,-,TRBV5-1,-,TGCGCCAGCAGCTTGTGGGGGTGTAGGAACACTGAAGCTTTCTTT,CASSLWGCRNTEAFF
TRBJ2-3,-,TRBV6-6,-,TGTGCCAGCAGCCTGGACAGCACAGATACGCAGTATTTT,CASSLDSTDTQYF
TRBJ2-7,TRBD2,TRBV7-9,-,TGTGCCAGCAGCTTAGGCGAGGCTAGCGGGTACTACGAGCAGTACTTC,CASSLGEASGYYEQYF
TRBJ2-7,-,TRBV5-4,-,TGTGCCAGCAGCAACCAAATAGCGAAAGGGGCCTACGAGCAGTACTTC,CASSNQIAKGAYEQYF
TRBJ1-1,-,TRBV7-2,-,TGTGCCAGCAGCCGAAGACAGCGTCCGATCACTGAAGCTTTCTTT,CASSRRQRPITEAFF
TRBJ2-7,-,TRBV18,-,TGTGCCAGCTCAGACACCCCGGCGGTATGGGGATACGAGCAGTACTTC,CASSDTPAVWGYEQYF
TRBJ2-7,-,TRBV4-1,-,TGCGCCAGCAGCCCGAGGACGGGGAGCTACGAGCAGTACTTC,CASSPRTGSYEQYF
TRBJ2-3,-,TRBV5-4,-,TGTGCCAGCAGCTTGTTCCCGATAACAGATACGCAGTATTTT,CASSLFPITDTQYF
TRBJ2-7,-,TRBV27,-,TGTGCCAGCAGTTTAACCAGTGGGGCGGGATATAACGAGCAGTACTTC,CASSLTSGAGYNEQYF
TRBJ2-7,TRBD1,TRBV4-3,-,TGCGCCAGCAGCCAAGAAATCCGGGACAGCTACGAGCAGTACTTC,CASSQEIRDSYEQYF
TRBJ1-1,TRBD1,TRBV5-1,-,TGCGCCAGCAGCTTCGCCCGGACAGGGCTGACTGAAGCTTTCTTT,CASSFARTGLTEAFF
TRBJ1-1,-,TRBV7-9,-,TGTGCCAGCAGCCCAGAACAGGGAATGGGCACTGAAGCTTTCTTT,CASSPEQGMGTEAFF
TRBJ1-4,TRBD1,TRBV6-1,-,TGTGCCAGCAGTGAAGGAGGCCAGGGGGGAACTAATGAAAAACTGTTTTTT,CASSEGGQGGTNEKLFF
TRBJ2-1,TRBD1,TRBV11-3,-,TGTGCCAGCAGCTTAGCCATGACAGGGCTATACAATGAGCAGTTCTTC,CASSLAMTGLYNEQFF
TRBJ1-5,-,TRBV11-2,-,TGTGCCAGCAGCGGCAGTTTCAGTCAGCCCCAGCATTTT,CASSGSFSQPQHF
TRBJ2-3,TRBD1,TRBV7-2,-,TGTGCCAGCAGCTTAGGAGCCCCCAGGGGGCGAGAAACAGATACGCAGTATTTT,CASSLGAPRGRETDTQYF
TRBJ2-3,-,TRBV7-2,-,TGTGCCAGCAACGACCTAGGGAAGGGTTGGACAGATACGCAGTATTTT,CASNDLGKGWTDTQYF
TRBJ1-2,-,TRBV6-1,-,TGTGCCAGCAGTGTAGTGGGGGGGGAGTATTATGGCTACACCTTC,CASSVVGGEYYGYTF
TRBJ1-2,-,TRBV15,-,TGTGCCACCAGCAGAGATGGGGGGAAGGCCCAGAAGAATGGCAGCCTACTATATGGCTACACCTTC,CATSRDGGKAQKNGSLLYGYTF
TRBJ1-4,TRBD1,TRBV25-1,-,TGTGCCAGCAGTGCCCACTCAGGGGGCGATGAAAAACTGTTTTTT,CASSAHSGGDEKLFF
TRBJ1-2,TRBD1,TRBV4-1,-,TGCGCCAGCAGCCAAGAGGACAGGGAGGGGAATGGCTACACCTTC,CASSQEDREGNGYTF
TRBJ2-1,-,TRBV15,once,TGTGCCACCAGCAGCGAAGTTGGGGCGCCCAACAATGAGCAGTTCTTC,CATSSEVGAPNNEQFF
TRBJ2-7,-,TRBV29-1,-,TGCAGCGTTGTAACCGGTGTCGTCGAGCAGTACTTC,CSVVTGVVEQYF
TRBJ1-4,TRBD1,TRBV19,-,TGTGCCAGTACCCCAGGGACAGGAGGCCTTGAAAAACTGTTTTTT,CASTPGTGGLEKLFF
TRBJ2-7,TRBD1,TRBV28,-,TGTGCCAGCAGTTTACGGGTCGACAGGGGGCGGTCCAGGCCTTTCTACGAGCAGTACTTC,CASSLRVDRGRSRPFYEQYF
TRBJ1-4,-,TRBV19,-,TGTGCCAGTAGCAGAAGGGAGTTCACCCTCGAAAAACTGTTTTTT,CASSRREFTLEKLFF
TRBJ2-2,-,TRBV30,-,TGTGCCTGGAGTGTAACTACGGGGCCGAACACCGGGGAGCTGTTTTTT,CAWSVTTGPNTGELFF
TRBJ1-4,TRBD1,TRBV10-1,-,TGCGCCAGCAGTGGTACCGGGACAGGGACTGAAAAACTGTTTTTT,CASSGTGTGTEKLFF
TRBJ1-2,-,TRBV27,-,TGTGCCAGCCGGAGCGACAGCTTATATGGCTACACCTTC,CASRSDSLYGYTF
TRBJ1-3,-,TRBV15,-,TGTGCCACCAGTCCAGAGATGCACGGGGCTGCTGGAAACACCATATATTTT,CATSPEMHGAAGNTIYF
TRBJ2-3,-,TRBV7-6,-,TGTGCCAGCAGCTTACCCGGGGGCACAGATACGCAGTATTTT,CASSLPGGTDTQYF
TRBJ1-2,-,TRBV2,-,TGTGCCAGCAGTGATATTCAACCCTACCTCCGGTATGGCTACACCTTC,CASSDIQPYLRYGYTF
TRBJ1-5,-,TRBV6-5,-,TGTGCCAGCAGATCTAGGGGGGGAAATCAGCCCCAGCATTTT,CASRSRGGNQPQHF
TRBJ2-7,-,TRBV5-1,-,TGCGCCAGCAGCTTGGAGGGAGCCCCCTACGAGCAGTACTTC,CASSLEGAPYEQYF
TRBJ2-5,-,TRBV11-2,-,TGTGCCAGCAGCCTCGTGGGAGAGACCCAGTACTTC,CASSLVGETQYF
TRBJ2-4,-,TRBV4-1,-,TGCGCCAGCAGCCAAGAGTGGTGGGGGCAGCGTGCCAAAAACATTCAGTACTTC,CASSQEWWGQRAKNIQYF
TRBJ2-7,TRBD2,TRBV7-9,-,TGTGCCAGCAGCTTAGGGCGGGAGGCACACTACGAGCAGTACTTC,CASSLGREAHYEQYF
TRBJ2-1,-,TRBV5-5,-,TGTGCCAGCAGCTTGAGGACCCCAAAACCCTACAATGAGCAGTTCTTC,CASSLRTPKPYNEQFF
TRBJ1-4,-,TRBV27,-,TGTGCCAGCAGTTTAGCGGCAAATGAAAAACTGTTTTTT,CASSLAANEKLFF
TRBJ2-1,-,TRBV6-6,-,TGTGCCAGCAGTCAGTCGCTTGCGCGGTCCTACAATGAGCAGTTCTTC,CASSQSLARSYNEQFF
TRBJ1-5,-,TRBV28,-,TGTGCCAGCAGCCCGGACAGACCTTTTGGTCAGCCCCAGCATTTT,CASSPDRPFGQPQHF
TRBJ1-5,TRBD1,TRBV28,-,TGTGCCAGCAGTCTCACCACCTTCCGGGACAGGGGAACATATAGCAATCAGCCCCAGCATTTT,CASSLTTFRDRGTYSNQPQHF